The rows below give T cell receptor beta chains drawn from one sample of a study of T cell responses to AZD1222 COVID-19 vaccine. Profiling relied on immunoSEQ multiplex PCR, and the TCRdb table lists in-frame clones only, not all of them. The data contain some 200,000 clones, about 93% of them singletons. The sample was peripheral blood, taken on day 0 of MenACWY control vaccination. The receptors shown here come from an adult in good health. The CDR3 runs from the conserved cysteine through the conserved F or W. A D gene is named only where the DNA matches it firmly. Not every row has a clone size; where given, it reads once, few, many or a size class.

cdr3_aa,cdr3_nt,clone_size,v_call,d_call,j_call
CASSGNKNIQYF,TGTGCCAGCAGCGGAAATAAAAACATTCAGTACTTC,.,TRBV11-3,.,TRBJ2-4
CASSLKIPRQGSGYGYTF,TGTGCCAGCAGCTTGAAAATCCCCCGACAGGGAAGCGGCTATGGCTACACCTTC,.,TRBV5-4,TRBD1,TRBJ1-2
CAITGTLGGEQYF,TGTGCCATCACGGGGACCCTAGGGGGCGAGCAGTACTTC,.,TRBV10-3,.,TRBJ2-7
CASSEGTASNEKLFF,TGTGCCAGCAGCGAGGGGACAGCCTCTAATGAAAAACTGTTTTTT,.,TRBV9,TRBD1,TRBJ1-4
CASSGRTGNTEAFF,TGTGCCAGCAGTGGTCGGACGGGAAACACTGAAGCTTTCTTT,.,TRBV6-6,.,TRBJ1-1
CASSLGVHGKETQYF,TGTGCCAGCAGCTTAGGGGTTCACGGGAAAGAGACCCAGTACTTC,.,TRBV7-9,.,TRBJ2-5
CASSLGLDRYNEQFF,TGTGCCAGCAGCTTAGGACTAGACAGATACAATGAGCAGTTCTTC,.,TRBV7-8,.,TRBJ2-1
CASSLGDGRAGYTF,TGTGCCAGCAGCTTGGGGGACGGTAGGGCCGGCTACACCTTC,.,TRBV5-4,.,TRBJ1-2
CAILEGGQGAHEQYF,TGTGCCATCCTAGAAGGGGGGCAGGGGGCCCACGAGCAGTACTTC,.,TRBV27,TRBD1,TRBJ2-7
CASGLARPGWNTEAFF,TGTGCTAGTGGTTTGGCACGTCCAGGTTGGAACACTGAAGCTTTCTTT,.,TRBV12-5,.,TRBJ1-1
CASSLRGAGDEKLFF,TGCGCCAGCAGCCTTCGCGGGGCGGGAGATGAAAAACTGTTTTTT,.,TRBV5-1,.,TRBJ1-4
CASSQPSTGATNEKLFF,TGTGCCAGCAGCCAGCCCTCCACAGGTGCAACTAATGAAAAACTGTTTTTT,.,TRBV4-2,.,TRBJ1-4
CASAQGSGYTF,TGTGCCAGTGCCCAGGGTTCTGGCTACACCTTC,.,TRBV28,.,TRBJ1-2
CASSVGAAKGTEAFF,TGTGCCAGCAGCGTAGGGGCAGCTAAAGGCACTGAAGCTTTCTTT,.,TRBV9,.,TRBJ1-1
CASSLVSIGPGNTIYF,TGCGCCAGCAGCTTGGTGTCGATAGGTCCCGGAAACACCATATATTTT,few,TRBV5-1,.,TRBJ1-3
CASSQQGTNEKLFF,TGCGCCAGCAGCCAACAGGGGACTAATGAAAAACTGTTTTTT,.,TRBV4-3,.,TRBJ1-4
CASSPGRLTGELFF,TGTGCCAGCTCACCAGGGCGACTAACCGGGGAGCTGTTTTTT,.,TRBV18,.,TRBJ2-2
CASSMGREQPQHF,TGTGCCAGTAGTATGGGCAGGGAACAGCCCCAGCATTTT,.,TRBV19,.,TRBJ1-5
CASSPVTGQSDYTF,TGCGCCAGCAGCCCTGTGACAGGGCAGAGTGACTACACCTTC,.,TRBV5-1,TRBD1,TRBJ1-2
CASSLQYSNQPQHF,TGTGCCAGCAGCTTACAATATAGCAATCAGCCCCAGCATTTT,.,TRBV7-8,.,TRBJ1-5
CASSLPTGLDEKLFF,TGTGCCAGCAGCCTCCCGACAGGGTTAGATGAAAAACTGTTTTTT,.,TRBV5-6,TRBD1,TRBJ1-4
CASSKAAWPGLSPYGYTF,TGTGCCAGCAGCAAAGCCGCCTGGCCGGGCCTTTCCCCCTATGGCTACACCTTC,.,TRBV21-1,.,TRBJ1-2
CSAVPQGLTEAFF,TGCAGCGCCGTGCCCCAGGGGCTCACTGAAGCTTTCTTT,.,TRBV29-1,.,TRBJ1-1
CASRLAGTDTQYF,TGTGCCAGCAGACTAGCTGGCACAGATACGCAGTATTTT,.,TRBV5-8,.,TRBJ2-3
CASAATAPFNYGYTF,TGTGCCAGCGCAGCGACGGCCCCGTTTAACTATGGCTACACCTTC,.,TRBV6-5,.,TRBJ1-2
CASSQGGGNYYGYTF,TGTGCCAGCAGCCAGGGAGGCGGGAACTACTATGGCTACACCTTC,few,TRBV3-1/TRBV3-2,.,TRBJ1-2
CASSSGDGAYGYTF,TGCGCCAGCAGCTCGGGGGACGGAGCCTATGGCTACACCTTC,.,TRBV5-1,.,TRBJ1-2
CASSLDRTGNTIYF,TGTGCCAGCAGCCTCGACAGGACTGGAAACACCATATATTTT,once,TRBV5-4,.,TRBJ1-3
CASTSDHSNTEAFF,TGTGCCAGCACCTCGGATCACAGTAACACTGAAGCTTTCTTT,.,TRBV6-4,.,TRBJ1-1
CASSQGASNQPQHF,TGCGCCAGCAGCCAGGGGGCTTCCAATCAGCCCCAGCATTTT,.,TRBV10-1,TRBD1,TRBJ1-5
CAWSGTVSDTIYF,TGTGCCTGGAGTGGGACAGTTTCTGACACCATATATTTT,.,TRBV30,.,TRBJ1-3
CAISGRGVMNTEAFF,TGTGCCATCAGTGGCAGGGGCGTAATGAACACTGAAGCTTTCTTT,.,TRBV10-3,.,TRBJ1-1
CSVYRVGEQFF,TGCAGCGTATACAGGGTAGGTGAGCAGTTCTTC,.,TRBV29-1,.,TRBJ2-1
CASSPTGGTGYTF,TGTGCCAGCAGTCCAACAGGGGGAACTGGCTACACCTTC,.,TRBV6-2/TRBV6-3,TRBD1,TRBJ1-2
CASREGVSNEQFF,TGTGCCAGCAGGGAGGGGGTGAGCAATGAGCAGTTCTTC,.,TRBV12-3/TRBV12-4,.,TRBJ2-1
CASSPRTGSRGNEQFF,TGTGCCAGCAGCCCACGTACAGGAAGCCGAGGCAATGAGCAGTTCTTC,once,TRBV13,.,TRBJ2-1
CASSPGGGARAGELFF,TGTGCCAGCAGCCCGGGCGGGGGGGCAAGGGCCGGGGAGCTGTTTTTT,once,TRBV5-4,TRBD2,TRBJ2-2
CATVMSYEQYF,TGTGCCACGGTGATGAGCTACGAGCAGTACTTC,.,TRBV6-5,.,TRBJ2-7
CAWSVTINTGELFF,TGTGCCTGGAGTGTCACTATCAACACCGGGGAGCTGTTTTTT,.,TRBV30,.,TRBJ2-2
CASSKGGGSQPQHF,TGTGCCAGTAGCAAAGGAGGGGGAAGTCAGCCCCAGCATTTT,.,TRBV19,.,TRBJ1-5
CASSLVPRGSGANVLTF,TGTGCCAGCAGCTTAGTCCCTAGGGGCTCTGGGGCCAACGTCCTGACTTTC,.,TRBV7-2,.,TRBJ2-6
CSVEQGGAKGYTF,TGCAGCGTTGAACAAGGGGGGGCGAAAGGCTACACCTTC,few,TRBV29-1,.,TRBJ1-2
CASSETSWYQETQYF,TGCGCCAGCAGTGAAACTAGCTGGTACCAAGAGACCCAGTACTTC,.,TRBV10-2,.,TRBJ2-5
CASSVIHNEQFF,TGTGCCAGCAGCGTAATACACAATGAGCAGTTCTTC,.,TRBV9,.,TRBJ2-1
CSASPPGMNTEAFF,TGCAGTGCTAGTCCCCCAGGGATGAACACTGAAGCTTTCTTT,.,TRBV20-1,.,TRBJ1-1
CASSGSPSLHEQYF,TGTGCCAGCAGTGGGTCCCCCTCGTTACACGAGCAGTACTTC,.,TRBV28,.,TRBJ2-7
CASRDRGHRAATNEKLFF,TGTGCCAGCCGGGACAGGGGACATCGCGCAGCAACTAATGAAAAACTGTTTTTT,.,TRBV27,TRBD1,TRBJ1-4
CASSLTASGGVQETQYF,TGTGCCAGCAGCTTAACGGCTAGCGGGGGGGTTCAAGAGACCCAGTACTTC,.,TRBV7-9,TRBD2,TRBJ2-5
CASSPWTASYEQYF,TGTGCCAGCAGCCCCTGGACAGCCTCCTACGAGCAGTACTTC,.,TRBV3-1/TRBV3-2,.,TRBJ2-7
CASSVTGGGYTF,TGTGCCAGCAGTGTTACAGGGGGTGGCTACACCTTC,.,TRBV6-4,TRBD1,TRBJ1-2
CAISDGPTTNEKLFF,TGTGCCATCAGTGACGGACCGACAACTAATGAAAAACTGTTTTTT,.,TRBV10-3,.,TRBJ1-4
CASSFSGGAEETQYF,TGCGCCAGCAGCTTCAGCGGGGGGGCCGAGGAGACCCAGTACTTC,.,TRBV5-1,TRBD2,TRBJ2-5
CASSLGHGTDTQYF,TGTGCCAGCAGCTTAGGCCACGGCACAGATACGCAGTATTTT,once,TRBV7-2,.,TRBJ2-3
CSVAGGSEKLFF,TGCAGCGTTGCCGGTGGGTCTGAAAAACTGTTTTTT,few,TRBV29-1,.,TRBJ1-4